This is a list of T cell receptor beta chains from one sample in a study of blood T cell repertoires in COVID-19. The data were produced by immunoSEQ multiplex PCR, yet TCRdb's version contains in-frame clones alone and is incomplete. This sample has approximately 260,000 clones; around 90% occur once, and the top ten carry approximately 7.9%. The sequenced material came from peripheral blood. These receptors were collected from a man in his 60s who had recovered from COVID-19. The CDR3 runs from the conserved cysteine through the conserved F or W. A D gene is named only where the DNA matches it firmly. Only some rows state a clone size, as once, few, many or a class for expanded clones.

CDR3 protein,CDR3 DNA,V gene,clone size,J gene,D gene
CASSRVVSDTQYF,TGTGCCAGCTCGCGGGTTGTCTCAGATACGCAGTATTTT,TRBV18,.,TRBJ2-3,.
CASSPGLAGGPNTQYF,TGTGCCAGCAGCCCAGGACTAGCGGGGGGGCCGAATACGCAGTATTTT,TRBV7-2,.,TRBJ2-3,TRBD2
CASRPGGVANEKLFF,TGTGCCAGCAGACCCGGGGGAGTAGCTAATGAAAAACTGTTTTTT,TRBV28,.,TRBJ1-4,.
CATGPSGRGVADTQYF,TGTGCCACCGGCCCGTCCGGGCGGGGGGTAGCAGATACGCAGTATTTT,TRBV24-1,.,TRBJ2-3,TRBD2
CAWRDTGANYGYTF,TGTGCCTGGAGGGACACAGGGGCCAACTATGGCTACACCTTC,TRBV30,.,TRBJ1-2,TRBD1
CASSQWGAGEQETQYF,TGTGCCAGCAGCCAGTGGGGAGCGGGGGAGCAAGAGACCCAGTACTTC,TRBV3-1/TRBV3-2,.,TRBJ2-5,TRBD2
CSASGQGREKLFF,TGCAGTGCTAGTGGACAGGGACGCGAAAAACTGTTTTTT,TRBV20-1,.,TRBJ1-4,TRBD1
CASSQPRLGGAADTQYF,TGTGCCAGCAGCCAACCCCGTCTCGGGGGGGCCGCAGATACGCAGTATTTT,TRBV3-1/TRBV3-2,.,TRBJ2-3,TRBD2
CASSSTLAGGTDTQYF,TGCGCCAGCAGCTCCACACTAGCGGGGGGCACAGATACGCAGTATTTT,TRBV5-1,.,TRBJ2-3,TRBD2
CASSQVGRLAVTGELFF,TGTGCCAGCAGCCAAGTAGGTCGACTAGCGGTTACCGGGGAGCTGTTTTTT,TRBV3-1/TRBV3-2,few,TRBJ2-2,TRBD2
CASSSIGTAFSYEQYF,TGTGCCAGCAGTTCGATCGGGACAGCCTTCTCCTACGAGCAGTACTTC,TRBV27,.,TRBJ2-7,TRBD1
CASSTFTGGLGEKLFF,TGTGCCAGCAGCACTTTCACAGGGGGTTTGGGTGAAAAACTGTTTTTT,TRBV7-2,.,TRBJ1-4,TRBD1
CASSRKKRSTEAFF,TGTGCCAGCAGCCGAAAAAAGAGGAGCACTGAAGCTTTCTTT,TRBV21-1,.,TRBJ1-1,.
CASGDYLTDTQYF,TGTGCCAGCGGGGACTACCTGACAGATACGCAGTATTTT,TRBV11-2,.,TRBJ2-3,TRBD2
CASTREAPYNEQFF,TGCGCCAGCACCCGAGAGGCTCCGTACAATGAGCAGTTCTTC,TRBV5-1,few,TRBJ2-1,.
CASSSVLNQPQHF,TGTGCCAGCAGCTCAGTTCTCAATCAGCCCCAGCATTTT,TRBV7-2,.,TRBJ1-5,.
CASTLSSGNTIYF,TGTGCCAGTACACTGAGCTCTGGAAACACCATATATTTT,TRBV19,.,TRBJ1-3,.
CASSPRLAGNTGELFF,TGTGCCAGCAGCCCACGACTAGCGGGGAACACCGGGGAGCTGTTTTTT,TRBV9,.,TRBJ2-2,TRBD2
CASSLGSVANYGYTF,TGTGCCAGCAGCTTAGGGTCAGTTGCTAACTATGGCTACACCTTC,TRBV7-2,.,TRBJ1-2,.
CASRLGDTRFYGYTF,TGTGCCAGCAGGTTAGGGGACACCCGCTTCTATGGCTACACCTTC,TRBV6-6,.,TRBJ1-2,.
CSAEQGARGEQYF,TGCAGCGCTGAACAGGGGGCAAGAGGCGAGCAGTACTTC,TRBV29-1,.,TRBJ2-7,TRBD1
CSVELSSGWVRGKNIQYF,TGCAGCGTTGAGCTCTCGTCAGGGTGGGTTAGGGGCAAAAACATTCAGTACTTC,TRBV29-1,.,TRBJ2-4,.
CASSESILLPSYNEQFF,TGCGCCAGCAGTGAGTCGATACTGCTCCCCTCCTACAATGAGCAGTTCTTC,TRBV10-2,.,TRBJ2-1,.
CASSQDRTGAANSPLHF,TGTGCCAGCAGCCAAGATCGGACAGGGGCGGCTAATTCACCCCTCCACTTT,TRBV3-1/TRBV3-2,.,TRBJ1-6,TRBD1
CASSSHRFSGELFF,TGTGCCAGCAGCTCGCACAGGTTTTCCGGGGAGCTGTTTTTT,TRBV11-3,.,TRBJ2-2,.
CASSDLQLNTEAFF,TGTGCCAGCAGTGACTTGCAGTTGAACACTGAAGCTTTCTTT,TRBV2,.,TRBJ1-1,.
CASSRLSSGGAGEQYF,TGTGCCAGCAGTCGACTTTCTAGCGGGGGGGCGGGCGAGCAGTACTTC,TRBV2,.,TRBJ2-7,TRBD2
CASSQGRGNYGYTF,TGTGCCAGTAGTCAAGGACGAGGGAACTATGGCTACACCTTC,TRBV19,.,TRBJ1-2,.
CASSYGTPTWGAFF,TGTGCCAGCAGTTACGGGACACCCACCTGGGGAGCTTTCTTT,TRBV6-5,.,TRBJ1-1,.
CASSQGGTGGGYTF,TGCGCCAGCAGCCAAGGAGGCACAGGGGGAGGCTACACCTTC,TRBV4-1,many,TRBJ1-2,TRBD1
CAISEALTYEQYF,TGTGCCATCAGCGAGGCTCTAACCTACGAGCAGTACTTC,TRBV10-3,.,TRBJ2-7,.
CARVSRGWSNQPQHF,TGTGCCAGAGTATCGCGGGGTTGGAGCAATCAGCCCCAGCATTTT,TRBV7-5,.,TRBJ1-5,.
CASSKQGANQPQHF,TGTGCCAGCAGCAAACAGGGGGCCAATCAGCCCCAGCATTTT,TRBV5-4,.,TRBJ1-5,TRBD1
CASSLRQGPDTQYF,TGTGCCAGCAGCTTGCGACAGGGTCCAGATACGCAGTATTTT,TRBV5-8,.,TRBJ2-3,TRBD1
CAIKSSGNTIYF,TGTGCCATCAAGAGCTCTGGAAACACCATATATTTT,TRBV10-3,.,TRBJ1-3,.
CATNRGMNTEAFF,TGTGCCACCAATCGGGGGATGAACACTGAAGCTTTCTTT,TRBV2,.,TRBJ1-1,.
CATRQERGSEKLFF,TGTGCCACCAGGCAGGAACGGGGGAGTGAAAAACTGTTTTTT,TRBV15,many,TRBJ1-4,.
CASGLVAGGHTGELFF,TGTGCTAGTGGTTTGGTAGCGGGGGGGCACACCGGGGAGCTGTTTTTT,TRBV12-5,once,TRBJ2-2,TRBD2
CASSAILADNEQFF,TGTGCCAGCTCAGCTATACTAGCGGACAATGAGCAGTTCTTC,TRBV18,.,TRBJ2-1,TRBD2
CASSYGGSYNEQFF,TGTGCCAGCAGTTACGGGGGGTCTTACAATGAGCAGTTCTTC,TRBV6-6,.,TRBJ2-1,.
CAWAPQGTKNIQYF,TGTGCCTGGGCCCCCCAGGGAACCAAAAACATTCAGTACTTC,TRBV30,.,TRBJ2-4,.
CASSPGDLGFF,TGTGCCAGCTCACCAGGGGACTTGGGGTTCTTC,TRBV18,.,TRBJ2-1,.
CASRNRGNQPQHF,TGTGCCAGCAGGAACAGGGGAAATCAGCCCCAGCATTTT,TRBV5-8,once,TRBJ1-5,TRBD1
CASSFGLAGGPWDTQYF,TGTGCCAGCAGCTTCGGACTAGCGGGGGGGCCGTGGGATACGCAGTATTTT,TRBV5-6,few,TRBJ2-3,TRBD2
CASQGPINSPLHF,TGTGCCAGCCAGGGCCCAATTAATTCACCCCTCCACTTT,TRBV6-6,.,TRBJ1-6,.
CASTLAGGPTDTQYF,TGTGCCAGCACTTTAGCGGGGGGCCCCACAGATACGCAGTATTTT,TRBV3-1/TRBV3-2,.,TRBJ2-3,TRBD2
CASSLEGGPTGELFF,TGCGCCAGCAGCTTGGAGGGGGGGCCCACCGGGGAGCTGTTTTTT,TRBV5-1,.,TRBJ2-2,.
CASSATGGGNIQYF,TGCGCCAGCAGCGCGACAGGCGGTGGGAACATTCAGTACTTC,TRBV5-1,.,TRBJ2-4,.
CASSFSGAGGYTF,TGTGCCAGCAGTTTCAGCGGGGCTGGGGGCTACACCTTC,TRBV12-3/TRBV12-4,.,TRBJ1-2,.
CASSPQGIQETQYF,TGCGCCAGCAGCCCCCAGGGTATACAAGAGACCCAGTACTTC,TRBV5-1,.,TRBJ2-5,.
CASSPQPGQIYGYTF,TGCGCCAGCAGCCCTCAACCGGGACAGATCTATGGCTACACCTTC,TRBV4-1,.,TRBJ1-2,TRBD1
CASTRNRAGDDTQYF,TGTGCCAGCACCCGAAATCGGGCAGGGGACGATACGCAGTATTTT,TRBV6-5,.,TRBJ2-3,.
CASSLGPVRDTEAFF,TGCGCCAGCAGCTTGGGCCCGGTCAGGGACACTGAAGCTTTCTTT,TRBV5-1,few,TRBJ1-1,.